This TCR beta chain was retrieved from a study of blood T cell repertoires in COVID-19. Study-wide background: T cells, B-cell-depleted T cells, or PBMCs supplied cDNA or gDNA.

Participants had their cohort set by participant-reported clinical history. Recovery among Cohort 3 donors was established by two negative PCRs, clearance, or symptom resolution. Libraries were prepared by immunoSEQ multiplex PCR; TCRdb keeps only in-frame clonotypes and omits some of them. Among approximately 290,000 clones, around 85% were seen once, and the ten largest hold 4% to 4.5%. The ends were cut back, 5 bases at V and 5 bases at J, with 12 bases in the middle. This CDR3 is 13 amino acids long. In germline, CDR1 is SGHVS, CDR2 FNYEAQ. The receptor comes from a woman aged 25-40 years who had recovered from COVID-19. The sample taken for sequencing was PBMCs or T cells enriched from blood (not recorded which). This rearrangement joins TRBV7-6 to TRBJ1-2; no clear D gene. The CDR3 is CASSTGERYGYTF. In DNA form, the CDR3 reads TGTGCCAGCAGCACGGGAGAAAGATATGGCTACACCTTC.